The rows below give T cell receptor beta chains drawn from one sample of a study of human T cells and chemical hapten exposure. TCRdb fed the RACE reads into MiXCR, producing one record per CDR3 protein. The table includes some 52,000 distinct CDR3 sequences, about 11% detected once. Sequenced material: whole blood, taken in connection with sensitization to the hapten diphenylcyclopropenone (DPC). These receptor sequences come from a woman aged 40 to 50 with alopecia areata. Some clones in this sample may be carry-over from other donors' samples. The CDR3 runs from the conserved cysteine through the conserved F or W. Each record gives: V gene, J gene, D gene, clone size, CDR3 protein, CDR3 DNA. A D gene is named only where the DNA matches it firmly. Not all rows give a size; the values are once, few, many and, for expanded clones, a class.

>TRBV23-1|TRBJ2-5|TRBD2|many
CASPPGGEPGETQYF
TGCGCCAGCCCCCCCGGGGGGGAGCCGGGGGAGACCCAGTACTTC
>TRBV29-1|TRBJ2-5|TRBD2|-
CSVDPWTSGRGETQYF
TGCAGCGTTGATCCGTGGACTAGCGGGAGAGGAGAGACCCAGTACTTC
>TRBV20-1|TRBJ1-1|-|many
CSASSRGMNTEAFF
TGCAGTGCTAGTTCGAGGGGCATGAACACTGAAGCTTTCTTT
>TRBV9|TRBJ2-7|-|many
CASSVVGSSYEQYF
TGTGCCAGCAGCGTAGTTGGGAGCTCCTACGAGCAGTACTTC
>TRBV4-1|TRBJ2-5|-|-
CASSQFRQETQYF
TGCGCCAGCAGCCAATTTAGGCAAGAGACCCAGTACTTC
>TRBV12-3/TRBV12-4|TRBJ1-3|-|-
CATIHSTGNTIYF
TGTGCCACCATACACTCTACGGGTAACACCATATATTTT
>TRBV28|TRBJ2-7|-|few
CASSLPGGQVHEQYF
TGTGCCAGCAGTTTACCCGGGGGCCAGGTCCACGAGCAGTACTTC
>TRBV6-4|TRBJ2-1|TRBD2|-
CASSNPGLADQNEQFF
TGTGCCAGCAGTAATCCGGGACTAGCGGACCAGAATGAGCAGTTCTTC
>TRBV28|TRBJ1-1|-|many
CASSLPGPIEAFF
TGTGCCAGCAGTTTACCCGGCCCCATTGAAGCTTTCTTT
>TRBV7-9|TRBJ2-3|-|few
CASSLSGDETDTQYF
TGTGCCAGCAGCTTATCGGGGGACGAGACAGATACGCAGTATTTT
>TRBV7-2|TRBJ2-2|TRBD2|few
CASSLESGGNTGELFF
TGTGCCAGCAGCTTAGAAAGCGGGGGAAACACCGGGGAGCTGTTTTTT
>TRBV7-2|TRBJ2-3|-|-
CASSLGPGGTFTDTQYF
TGTGCCAGCAGCCTGGGCCCCGGGGGAACCTTCACAGATACGCAGTATTTT
>TRBV12-3/TRBV12-4|TRBJ1-3|-|many
CASKQPARDTIYF
TGTGCCAGCAAACAACCCGCGAGGGACACCATATATTTT
>TRBV5-1|TRBJ2-1|TRBD1|few
CASSLGQGKEQFF
TGCGCCAGCAGCTTGGGACAGGGGAAAGAGCAGTTCTTC
>TRBV19|TRBJ2-5|TRBD1|-
CASSPRQGQTQYF
TGTGCCAGTAGCCCGAGACAGGGCCAGACCCAGTACTTC
>TRBV7-2|TRBJ2-7|TRBD1|many
CASSPRTGSSYEQYF
TGTGCCAGCAGCCCTCGGACAGGTAGCTCCTACGAGCAGTACTTC
>TRBV14|TRBJ1-1|TRBD1|many
CASSPTGTGRAFF
TGTGCCAGCAGCCCGACCGGGACAGGGAGAGCTTTCTTT
>TRBV6-6|TRBJ2-1|-|many
CASSYFTENEQFF
TGTGCCAGCAGTTACTTCACAGAGAATGAGCAGTTCTTC
>TRBV12-3/TRBV12-4|TRBJ2-3|-|many
CAGGQGTTDTQYF
TGTGCCGGGGGGCAGGGCACCACAGATACGCAGTATTTT
>TRBV27|TRBJ2-1|-|many
CASSFDRSSYNEQFF
TGTGCCAGCAGTTTCGACAGGAGCTCCTACAATGAGCAGTTCTTC
>TRBV19|TRBJ2-1|-|few
CASSPYLQSSYNEQFF
TGTGCCAGTAGCCCTTATCTTCAAAGCTCCTACAATGAGCAGTTCTTC
>TRBV6-2/TRBV6-3|TRBJ1-5|-|many
CASTKDGGSLQPQHF
TGTGCCAGCACTAAGGACGGCGGCTCCCTTCAGCCCCAGCATTTT
>TRBV7-3|TRBJ2-1|-|-
CASSSGYLGGRYNEQFF
TGTGCCAGCAGCAGTGGATACCTTGGGGGCAGGTACAATGAGCAGTTCTTC
>TRBV13|TRBJ1-2|-|few
CASSLGESHGYTF
TGTGCCAGCAGCTTAGGTGAATCTCATGGCTACACCTTC
>TRBV6-1|TRBJ2-5|-|few
CASRQADQETQYF
TGTGCCAGCAGACAGGCCGACCAAGAGACCCAGTACTTC
>TRBV29-1|TRBJ2-3|-|-
CSVERDTQYF
TGCAGCGTTGAAAGGGATACGCAGTATTTT
>TRBV10-3|TRBJ2-3|TRBD2|-
CAISESRGSGSPSTDTQYF
TGTGCCATCAGTGAGTCGAGGGGTAGCGGGAGTCCCAGCACAGATACGCAGTATTTT
>TRBV7-9|TRBJ2-3|TRBD2|few
CASSPTSGRTDTQYF
TGTGCCAGCAGCCCAACTAGCGGGAGGACAGATACGCAGTATTTT
>TRBV18|TRBJ2-1|TRBD2|many
CASSPPLAGFSYNEQFF
TGTGCCAGCTCACCACCTTTAGCGGGATTCTCCTACAATGAGCAGTTCTTC
>TRBV3-1|TRBJ2-1|-|many
CASSQDTISYNEQFF
TGTGCCAGCAGCCAAGATACAATCTCCTACAATGAGCAGTTCTTC
>TRBV3-1|TRBJ2-7|-|once
CASSKIYEQYF
TGTGCCAGCAGCAAGATCTACGAGCAGTACTTC
>TRBV7-6|TRBJ2-2|-|many
CASSLYPGGELFF
TGTGCCAGCAGCTTATACCCCGGCGGGGAGCTGTTTTTT
>TRBV11-2|TRBJ1-4|-|-
CASSVGYATNEKLFF
TGTGCCAGCAGCGTAGGGTACGCAACTAATGAAAAACTGTTTTTT
>TRBV7-2|TRBJ2-3|TRBD1|-
CASSSDRGRTDTQYF
TGTGCCAGCAGCTCCGACAGGGGGCGAACAGATACGCAGTATTTT
>TRBV5-6|TRBJ1-2|-|many
CASRNAANYGYTF
TGTGCCAGCAGAAATGCAGCTAACTATGGCTACACCTTC
>TRBV29-1|TRBJ1-2|-|many
CSALSGGRVF
TGCAGCGCCCTGAGTGGGGGGCGCGTCTTC
>TRBV7-8|TRBJ2-2|-|many
CASSLLANTGELFF
TGTGCCAGCAGCTTACTAGCGAACACCGGGGAGCTGTTTTTT
>TRBV10-3|TRBJ1-2|-|-
CAISKSGTEYGYTF
TGTGCCATCAGCAAGAGTGGGACGGAATATGGCTACACCTTC
>TRBV2|TRBJ1-1|-|many
CASSPLAGTTEAFF
TGTGCCAGCAGCCCCCTGGCCGGGACCACTGAAGCTTTCTTT
>TRBV6-2/TRBV6-3|TRBJ1-1|-|-
CASSDLGGDTEAFF
TGTGCCAGCAGTGACCTAGGGGGAGACACTGAAGCTTTCTTT
>TRBV27|TRBJ2-1|TRBD2|few
CASSASGRARWGNEQFF
TGTGCCAGCAGTGCCAGCGGGAGGGCCAGGTGGGGGAATGAGCAGTTCTTC
>TRBV10-3|TRBJ2-3|TRBD2|many
CANAGESTDTQYF
TGTGCCAATGCGGGGGAAAGCACAGATACGCAGTATTTT
>TRBV7-9|TRBJ1-2|-|many
CASSPLVWANYGYTF
TGTGCCAGCAGCCCCCTTGTTTGGGCGAACTATGGCTACACCTTC
>TRBV7-6|TRBJ1-1|-|-
CASSPPPGGSGTEAFF
TGTGCCAGCAGCCCGCCCCCGGGGGGCTCGGGGACTGAAGCTTTCTTT
>TRBV12-3/TRBV12-4|TRBJ1-6|-|many
CASSFDFRSPLHF
TGTGCCAGCAGTTTTGACTTTAGGTCACCCCTCCACTTT
>TRBV5-6|TRBJ2-3|-|few
CASSLSEILLHTDTQYF
TGTGCCAGCAGCTTGTCGGAGATCCTCCTACACACAGATACGCAGTATTTT
>TRBV11-1|TRBJ1-1|TRBD1|-
CASSYTGTGEQEAFF
TGTGCCAGCAGCTATACGGGGACAGGCGAACAAGAAGCTTTCTTT
>TRBV18|TRBJ1-1|-|few
CASSPSPTGSYTEAFF
TGTGCCAGCTCACCCTCCCCGACAGGTAGTTATACTGAAGCTTTCTTT
>TRBV11-3|TRBJ2-7|-|few
CASSLDSEPSYEQYF
TGTGCCAGCAGCTTAGACAGCGAACCCTCCTACGAGCAGTACTTC
>TRBV5-4|TRBJ1-1|-|medium-sized
CASSLGDVNTEAFF
TGTGCCAGCAGCTTAGGGGACGTGAACACTGAAGCTTTCTTT